This T cell receptor beta chain was captured by sequencing in a study of cytomegalovirus exposure and HLA in healthy donors. To note about this clone: The antigen is unknown.

The CDR3 is 15 amino acids. J lost 3 bases, V lost 5 bases, and 9 bases had no gene match. Germline CDR1 is SGHVS and CDR2 is FNYEAQ. The PCR made use of 60 Vbeta and 13 Jbeta primers. The protocol was immunoSEQ multiplex PCR, while the TCRdb copy is restricted to in-frame clones and leaves out a portion. The table has some 200,000 clones, about 89% seen once. Study-level results: A later analysis found that most CMV-associated TCR beta chains appeared HLA-restricted. In most subjects, TCR beta sequences reportedly gave accurate predictions of HLA-A and HLA-B alleles.

The clonotype comes from a woman in her late teens or twenties in good health and CMV-seronegative. V gene TRBV7-6 combines with J gene TRBJ2-5; 7 bases line up with TRBD2. The sequenced sample was PBMCs. The CDR3 sequence is CASSLGGGPKETQYF. The CDR3 DNA follows: TGTGCCAGCAGCCTGGGGGGGGGTCCTAAAGAGACCCAGTACTTC.